The TCR beta chain under discussion was sequenced for a study of patients and donors after allogeneic stem cell transplantation. Trimming took off 4 bases at V and 2 bases at J, with 7 bases between the two ends. From germline, CDR1 is SGHRS and CDR2 YFSETQ. This CDR3 comprises 14 residues. TCRdb redid the calling of the RT-PCR reads with MiXCR, one entry per CDR3 protein. Of 150,000 to 200,000 distinct CDR3 sequences listed, 25% to 35% are singletons. The clonotype originates from a human donor who was either an allogeneic HSCT recipient or a stem cell or donor lymphocyte infusion donor (not recorded which). It is not recorded whose cells these are; they may come from a transplant donor. The sample comprised blood, either unsorted or a sorted T cell fraction (not recorded which). The chain joins TRBV5-1 to TRBJ2-6; D not certain. The CDR3 loop reads CASSLSTGANVLTF. CDR3 nucleotide sequence: TGCGCCAGCAGCCTCTCGACTGGGGCCAACGTCCTGACTTTC.